The 6 T cell receptor beta chains below come from one sample, sequenced in a study of tumor-infiltrating lymphocytes in primary liver carcinoma. Bulk tissue was left unsorted, and RNA and DNA were co-extracted from 20-30 mg of it. The authors made TCR beta cDNA from 500 to 600 ng total RNA with a constant-region primer. Three nested multiplex PCR rounds, a slightly modified ARM-PCR method, built the TCR beta libraries. Rounds one and two of PCR, each of roughly 10 cycles, were primed with TRBV1-TRBV30 forward primers and a C-beta reverse primer. From the multiplex PCR reads, TCRdb called clonotypes with MiXCR, one entry per CDR3 protein. The profile covers around 47,000 distinct CDR3 sequences, with around 70% appearing a single time and under 20% taken by the ten largest. The sequencing sample was made of liver tumor tissue from sampling region 2. As for subset: tumor region T2, inferior pole. Receptor source: a middle-aged man with primary liver carcinoma and hepatitis B virus infection.

The genes are TRBV11-2 and TRBJ2-5, with D possibly TRBD2 on 6 matching bases. Germline lookup yields CDR1 SGHAT and CDR2 FQNNGV. V gave up 5 bases and J gave up 7 bases, with 29 bases separating them. The CDR3 loop spans 18 amino acids. The CDR3 is CASSPRSMQGTGRGTQYF. The DNA for the CDR3 is TGTGCCAGCAGCCCTAGATCAATGCAGGGTACTGGGCGGGGGACCCAGTACTTC. Supplemented by reference TRBV11-2 and TRBJ2-5, the full variable domain reads EAGVAQSPRYKIIEKRQSVAFWCNPISGHATLYWYQQILGQGPKLLIQFQNNGVVDDSQLPKDRFSAERLKGVDSTLKIQPAKLEDSAVYLCASSPRSMQGTGRGTQYFGPGTRLLVL.

There are many counts of this clonotype. The chain has TRBV18 and TRBJ2-5, with TRBD2 matching over 7 bases. This CDR3 spans 16 amino acids. The germline V gene encodes CDR1 KGHSH and CDR2 LQKENI. V lost 3 bases to trimming and J lost 2 bases; unmatched junction nucleotides: 9. CDR3 bases: TGTGCCAGCTCACCGAAGAGGGCTAGCGGTCAAGAGACCCAGTACTTC. Encoded protein: CASSPKRASGQETQYF. Supplemented by reference TRBV18 and TRBJ2-5, the full variable domain reads NAGVMQNPRHLVRRRGQEARLRCSPMKGHSHVYWYRQLPEEGLKFMVYLQKENIIDESGMPKERFSAEFPKEGPSILRIQQVVRGDSAAYFCASSPKRASGQETQYFGPGTRLLVL.

The sample holds one count of this clonotype. The junction and the germline gene differ at one end; a read error may be behind it. J is TRBJ1-5 and V is TRBV6-2 or TRBV6-3, with TRBD1 as a possible D gene (6 bases). CDR1 is MNHEY, CDR2 SVGEGT, per germline. This CDR3 region has 15 residues. CDR3 region: CASSRVYRDDQPQHF. For the CDR3, the DNA is TGTGCCAGCAGTAGGGTCTACAGGGATGATCAACCCCAGCATTTT.

This clonotype was recorded once. Germline and junction disagree at one end, which may indicate a read error. This chain uses TRBV6-5 with TRBJ2-5; D is ambiguous. CDR3 size: 13 residues. Germline V CDR1 and CDR2: MNHEY, SVGAGI. CDR3 in DNA: TGTGCCAGTAGTTACTCGGGTCAAGAGACCCACTACTTC. Protein product: CASSYSGQETHYF.

With regard to this clonotype: The junction differs from germline at one of its ends, possibly a read error. The chain links TRBV15 to TRBJ2-4, with a tentative D call TRBD2 (5 bases). The germline gives CDR1 LNHNV, CDR2 YYDKDF (reference sequence). This CDR3 comprises 17 residues. The CDR3 nucleotides read TGTGCCACCAGCAGAGACTCCAGCGGCTTAGCCAAAAACATTGAGTACTTC. Translating it yields CATSRDSSGLAKNIEYF.

Of note for this clonotype: This is likely a read error, given that the CDR3 carries no conserved phenylalanine or tryptophan at its end. The limits of the CDR3 on the DNA are not certain, so only TCRdb's listed CDR3 is given. The V call is TRBV12-3 or TRBV12-4, the J call TRBJ2-5; the table's TRBD2 call for D was not verified on the DNA. The CDR3 comprises 13 residues, both ends counted. Here the CDR3 reads CACSDWGEETRYS.